This entry is about one T cell receptor beta chain. This sample is part of a study of blood T cell repertoires in COVID-19. TCRdb's copy holds only in-frame clones and misses some; the assay was immunoSEQ multiplex PCR. The table has some 16,000 clones, roughly 86% seen once. This clonotype was sampled from a man aged 55 to 70 with acute or convalescent COVID-19. The sequenced material came from peripheral blood.

The CDR3 protein is CASSLGGTSRRETQYF. The DNA of the CDR3 is TGTGCCAGCAGCTTGGGGGGGACTAGCAGAAGAGAGACCCAGTACTTC. The V gene is TRBV7-2, the J gene TRBJ2-5; TRBD2 matches at 9 bases. After removal of 3 bases from V and 4 bases from J, the junction contained 9 bases not matched to a gene. The CDR3 covers 16 residues. Per the germline V gene, CDR1 is SGHTA and CDR2 is FQGNSA.